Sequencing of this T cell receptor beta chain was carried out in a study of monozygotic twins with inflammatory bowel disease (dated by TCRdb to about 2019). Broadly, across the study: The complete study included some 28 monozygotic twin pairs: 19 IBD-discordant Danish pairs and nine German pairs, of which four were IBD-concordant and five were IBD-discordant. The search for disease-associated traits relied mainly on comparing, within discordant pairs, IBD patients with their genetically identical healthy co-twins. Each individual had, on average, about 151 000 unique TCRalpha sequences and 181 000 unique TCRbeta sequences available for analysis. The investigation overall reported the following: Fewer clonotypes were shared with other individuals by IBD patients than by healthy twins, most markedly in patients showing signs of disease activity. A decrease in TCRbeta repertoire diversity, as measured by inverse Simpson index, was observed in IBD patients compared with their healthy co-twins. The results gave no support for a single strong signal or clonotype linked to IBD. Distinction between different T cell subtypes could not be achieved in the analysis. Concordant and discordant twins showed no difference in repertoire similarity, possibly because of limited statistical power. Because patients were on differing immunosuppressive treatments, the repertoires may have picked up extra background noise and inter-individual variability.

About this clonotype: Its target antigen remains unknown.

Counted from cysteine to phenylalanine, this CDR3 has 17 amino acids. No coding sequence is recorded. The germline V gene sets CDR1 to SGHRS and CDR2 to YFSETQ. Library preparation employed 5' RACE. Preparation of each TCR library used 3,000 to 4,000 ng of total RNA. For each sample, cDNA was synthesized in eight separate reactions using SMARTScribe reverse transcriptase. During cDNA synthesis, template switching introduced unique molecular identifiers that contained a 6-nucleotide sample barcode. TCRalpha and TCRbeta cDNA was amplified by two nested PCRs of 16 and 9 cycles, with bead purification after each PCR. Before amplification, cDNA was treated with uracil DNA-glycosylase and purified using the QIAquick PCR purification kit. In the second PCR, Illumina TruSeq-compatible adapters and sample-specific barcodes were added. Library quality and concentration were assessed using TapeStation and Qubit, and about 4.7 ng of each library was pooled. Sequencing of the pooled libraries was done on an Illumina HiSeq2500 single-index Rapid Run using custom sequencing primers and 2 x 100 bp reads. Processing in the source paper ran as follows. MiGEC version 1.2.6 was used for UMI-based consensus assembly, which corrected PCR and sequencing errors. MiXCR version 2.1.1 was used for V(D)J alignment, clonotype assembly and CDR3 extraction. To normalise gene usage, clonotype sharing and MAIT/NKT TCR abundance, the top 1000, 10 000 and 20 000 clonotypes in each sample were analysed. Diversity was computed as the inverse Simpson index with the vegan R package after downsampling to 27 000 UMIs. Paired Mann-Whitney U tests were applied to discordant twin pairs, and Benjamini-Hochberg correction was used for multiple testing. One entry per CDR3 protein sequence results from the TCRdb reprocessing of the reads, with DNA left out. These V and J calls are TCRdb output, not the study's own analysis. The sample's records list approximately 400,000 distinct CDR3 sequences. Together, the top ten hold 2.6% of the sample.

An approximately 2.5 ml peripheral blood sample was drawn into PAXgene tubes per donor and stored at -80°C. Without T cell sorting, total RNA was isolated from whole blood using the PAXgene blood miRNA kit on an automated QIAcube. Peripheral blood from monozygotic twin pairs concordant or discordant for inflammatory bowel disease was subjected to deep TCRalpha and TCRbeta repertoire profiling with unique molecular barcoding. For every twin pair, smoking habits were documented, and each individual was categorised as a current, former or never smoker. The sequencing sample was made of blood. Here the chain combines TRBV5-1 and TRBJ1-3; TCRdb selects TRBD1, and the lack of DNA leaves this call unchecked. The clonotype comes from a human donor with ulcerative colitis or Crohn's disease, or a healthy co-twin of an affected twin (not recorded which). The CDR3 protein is CASSVGLQGTEGNTIYF. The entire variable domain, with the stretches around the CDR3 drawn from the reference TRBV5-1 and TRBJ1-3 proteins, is KAGVTQTPRYLIKTRGQQVTLSCSPISGHRSVSWYQQTPGQGLQFLFEYFSETQRNKGNFPGRFSGRQFSNSRSEMNVSTLELGDSALYLCASSVGLQGTEGNTIYFGEGSWLTVV.